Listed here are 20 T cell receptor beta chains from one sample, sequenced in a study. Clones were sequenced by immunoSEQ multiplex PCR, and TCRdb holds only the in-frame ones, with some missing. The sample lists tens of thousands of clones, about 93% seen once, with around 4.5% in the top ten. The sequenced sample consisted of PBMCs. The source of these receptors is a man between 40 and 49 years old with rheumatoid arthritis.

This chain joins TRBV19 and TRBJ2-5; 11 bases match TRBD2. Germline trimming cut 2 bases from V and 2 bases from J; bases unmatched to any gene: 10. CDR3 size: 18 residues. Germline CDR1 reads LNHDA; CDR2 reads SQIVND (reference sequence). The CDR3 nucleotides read TGTGCCAGTAGTATAATTCCTGGGACTAGCGGTTTTCAAGAGACCCAGTACTTC. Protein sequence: CASSIIPGTSGFQETQYF.

CDR3 sequence reads: CASSATGTYSYEQYF. The CDR3 region has the DNA TGTGCCAGCAGCGCAACAGGTACCTACTCCTACGAGCAGTACTTC. This chain uses TRBV7-9 with TRBJ2-7; TRBD1 is a possible D gene (5 bases). The V gene's germline CDR1 is SEHNR and CDR2 FQNEAQ (reference sequence). Trimming cost V 5 bases and J 0 bases, with 14 bases left between them. This CDR3 is built from 15 residues. Looking up the rest from reference TRBV7-9 and TRBJ2-7 gives the full variable domain: DTGVSQNPRHKITKRGQNVTFRCDPISEHNRLYWYRQTLGQGPEFLTYFQNEAQLEKSRLLSDRFSAERPKGSFSTLEIQRTEQGDSAMYLCASSATGTYSYEQYFGPGTRLTVT.

The CDR3 loop reads CATSSVADTQETQYF. The CDR3 DNA is TGTGCCACCAGTTCGGTAGCGGACACGCAAGAGACCCAGTACTTC. This chain connects TRBV24-1 to TRBJ2-5; a weak D match, TRBD2 (6 bases). The CDR3 runs 15 residues. V lost 6 bases and J lost 2, with 15 bases in between. Germline loops: CDR1 KGHDR, CDR2 SFDVKD.

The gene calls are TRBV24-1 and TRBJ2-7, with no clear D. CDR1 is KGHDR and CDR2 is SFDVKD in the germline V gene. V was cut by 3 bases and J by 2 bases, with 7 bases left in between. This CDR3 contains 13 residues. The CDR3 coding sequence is TGTGCCACCAGTGATGGCCCTGCCTACGAGCAGTACTTC. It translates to CATSDGPAYEQYF.

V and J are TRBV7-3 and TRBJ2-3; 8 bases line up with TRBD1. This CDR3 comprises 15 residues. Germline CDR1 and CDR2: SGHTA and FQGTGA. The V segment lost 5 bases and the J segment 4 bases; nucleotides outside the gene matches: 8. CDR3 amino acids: CASSPQTGVADTQYF. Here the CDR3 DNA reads TGTGCCAGCAGCCCGCAGACAGGGGTGGCAGATACGCAGTATTTT.

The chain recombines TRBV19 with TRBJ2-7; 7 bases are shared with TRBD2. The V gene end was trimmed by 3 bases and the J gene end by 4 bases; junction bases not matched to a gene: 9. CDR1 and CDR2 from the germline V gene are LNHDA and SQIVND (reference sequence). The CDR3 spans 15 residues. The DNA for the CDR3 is TGTGCCAGTAGTATGGGGGGGTCCGGGGGATACGAGCAGTACTTC. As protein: CASSMGGSGGYEQYF. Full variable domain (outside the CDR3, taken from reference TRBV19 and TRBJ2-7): DGGITQSPKYLFRKEGQNVTLSCEQNLNHDAMYWYRQDPGQGLRLIYYSQIVNDFQKGDIAEGYSVSREKKESFPLTVTSAQKNPTAFYLCASSMGGSGGYEQYFGPGTRLTVT.

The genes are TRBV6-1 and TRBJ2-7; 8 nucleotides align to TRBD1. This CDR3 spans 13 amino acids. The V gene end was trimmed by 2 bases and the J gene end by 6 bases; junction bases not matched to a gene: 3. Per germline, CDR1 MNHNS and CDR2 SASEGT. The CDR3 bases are TGTGCCAGCAGTGAACGACAGGGGCTCGAGCAGTACTTC. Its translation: CASSERQGLEQYF.

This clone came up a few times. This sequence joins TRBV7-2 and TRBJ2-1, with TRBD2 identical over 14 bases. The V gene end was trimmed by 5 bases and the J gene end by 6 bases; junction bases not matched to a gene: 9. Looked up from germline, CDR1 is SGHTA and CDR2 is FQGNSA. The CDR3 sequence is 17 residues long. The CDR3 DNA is TGTGCCAGCAGCCCTCAGACTAGCGGGAGGGAACTCAATGAGCAGTTCTTC. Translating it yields CASSPQTSGRELNEQFF.

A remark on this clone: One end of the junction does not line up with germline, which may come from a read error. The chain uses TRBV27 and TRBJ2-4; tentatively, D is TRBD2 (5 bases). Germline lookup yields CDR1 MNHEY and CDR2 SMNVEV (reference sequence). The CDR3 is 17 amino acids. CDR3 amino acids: CASSPPFVASAKSIQYF. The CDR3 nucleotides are TGTGCCAGCAGTCCCCCATTTGTAGCGTCGGCCAAAAGCATTCAGTACTTC.

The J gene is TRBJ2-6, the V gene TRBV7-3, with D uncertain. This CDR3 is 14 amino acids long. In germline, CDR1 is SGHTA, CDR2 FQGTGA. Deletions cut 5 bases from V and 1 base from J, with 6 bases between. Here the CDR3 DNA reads TGTGCCAGCAGCCCCGCATCTGGGGCCAACGTCCTGACTTTC. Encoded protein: CASSPASGANVLTF. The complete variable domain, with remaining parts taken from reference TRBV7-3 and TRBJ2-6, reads GAGVSQTPSNKVTEKGKYVELRCDPISGHTALYWYRQSLGQGPEFLIYFQGTGAADDSGLPNDRFFAVRPEGSVSTLKIQRTERGDSAVYLCASSPASGANVLTFGAGSRLTVL.

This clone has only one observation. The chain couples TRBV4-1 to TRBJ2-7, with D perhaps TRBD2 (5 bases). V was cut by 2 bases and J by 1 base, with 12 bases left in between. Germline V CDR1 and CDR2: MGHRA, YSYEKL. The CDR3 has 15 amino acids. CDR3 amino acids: CASSQPGSSSYEQYF. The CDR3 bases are TGCGCCAGCAGCCAACCGGGGTCTTCATCCTACGAGCAGTACTTC.

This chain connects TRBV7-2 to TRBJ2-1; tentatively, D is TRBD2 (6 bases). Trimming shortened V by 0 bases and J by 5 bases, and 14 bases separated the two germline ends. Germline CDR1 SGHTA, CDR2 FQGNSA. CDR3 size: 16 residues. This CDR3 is CASSLARTTIDNEQFF. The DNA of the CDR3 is TGTGCCAGCAGCTTAGCGCGGACTACCATTGACAATGAGCAGTTCTTC.

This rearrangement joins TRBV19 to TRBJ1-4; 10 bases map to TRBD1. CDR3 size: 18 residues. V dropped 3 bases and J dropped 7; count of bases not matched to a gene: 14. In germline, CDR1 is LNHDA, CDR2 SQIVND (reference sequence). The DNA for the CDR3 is TGTGCCAGTAGTATGCCCGGGTTCCGACAGGGGGCGCGTGAAAAACTGTTTTTT. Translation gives CASSMPGFRQGAREKLFF.

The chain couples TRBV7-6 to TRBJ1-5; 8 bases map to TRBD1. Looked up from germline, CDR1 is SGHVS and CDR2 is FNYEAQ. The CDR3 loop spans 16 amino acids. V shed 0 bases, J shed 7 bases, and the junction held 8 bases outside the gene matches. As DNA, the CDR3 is TGTGCCAGCAGCTTAGCGGAAGGCCAGGGGGCCCAGCCCCAGCATTTT. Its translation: CASSLAEGQGAQPQHF.

As DNA, the CDR3 is TGCGCCAGCAGCTTGAAATCGAGGCGCCAGGGAACCCAAGAGACCCAGTACTTC. It yields the protein CASSLKSRRQGTQETQYF. The chain links TRBV5-1 to TRBJ2-5, with D perhaps TRBD1 (5 bases). Deletions cut 1 base from V and 1 base from J, with 20 bases between. Germline loops: CDR1 SGHRS, CDR2 YFSETQ. This CDR3 region has 18 residues.

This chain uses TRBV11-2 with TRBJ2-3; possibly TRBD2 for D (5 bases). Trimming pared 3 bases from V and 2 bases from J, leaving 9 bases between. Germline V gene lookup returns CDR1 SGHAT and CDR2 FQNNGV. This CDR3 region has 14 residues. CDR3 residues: CASSLAGTTDTQYF. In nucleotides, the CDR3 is TGTGCCAGCAGCTTGGCGGGTACCACAGATACGCAGTATTTT.

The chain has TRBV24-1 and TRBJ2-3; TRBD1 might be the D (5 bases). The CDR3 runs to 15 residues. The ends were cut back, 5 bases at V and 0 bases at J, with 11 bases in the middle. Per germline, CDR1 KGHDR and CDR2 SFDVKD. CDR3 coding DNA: TGTGCCACCAGTGTAGCACAGGCTAGCACAGATACGCAGTATTTT. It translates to CATSVAQASTDTQYF.

DNA of the CDR3: TGCGCCAGCAGACAGGGAGGGGGCGAGGAGACCCAGTACTTC. Translation gives CASRQGGGEETQYF. This sequence joins TRBV5-1 and TRBJ2-5; D assignment may be TRBD1 or TRBD2 (7 bases each). V dropped 5 bases and J dropped 5 bases, with 16 bases sitting between them. This CDR3 comprises 14 residues. CDR1 and CDR2 from the germline V gene are SGHRS and YFSETQ.

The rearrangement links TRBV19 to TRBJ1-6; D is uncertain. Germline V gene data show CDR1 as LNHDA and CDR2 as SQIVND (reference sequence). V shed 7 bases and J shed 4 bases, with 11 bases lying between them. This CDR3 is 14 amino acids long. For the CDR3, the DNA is TGTGCCAGTAACCCGAGCAGTTATAATTCACCCCTCCACTTT. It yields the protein CASNPSSYNSPLHF.

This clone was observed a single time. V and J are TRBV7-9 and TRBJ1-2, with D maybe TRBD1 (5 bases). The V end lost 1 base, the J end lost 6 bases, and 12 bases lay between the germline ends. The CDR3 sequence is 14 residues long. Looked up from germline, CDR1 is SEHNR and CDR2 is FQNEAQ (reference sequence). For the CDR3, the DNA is TGTGCCAGCAGCTTAGATTGGGGGTCAGATGGCTACACCTTC. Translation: CASSLDWGSDGYTF.